This note documents a single TCR beta chain sequence. Recovered Cohort 3 donors showed two negative PCRs, clearance, or symptom resolution. The data stem from a study of blood T cell repertoires in COVID-19. V shed 6 bases and J shed 5 bases, with 10 bases lying between them. Germline V gene data show CDR1 as SQVTM and CDR2 as ANQGSEA. The CDR3 extends over 11 amino acids. Sequencing was performed with immunoSEQ multiplex PCR; in TCRdb, only in-frame clones are kept and a portion is missing. The table shows 300,000 to 350,000 clones, with over 80% occurring only once. The rearrangement links TRBV29-1 to TRBJ1-1, with unresolved D. The sequence was obtained from a young woman who had recovered from COVID-19. Sequenced sample: PBMCs or T cells enriched from blood (not recorded which). The DNA of the CDR3 is TGCAGCGTCGAGACGCGGACTGAAGCTTTCTTT. This translates into CSVETRTEAFF.